A single sample gave rise to the 27 T cell receptor beta chains below, sequenced in a study of blood T cell repertoires in COVID-19 (dated by TCRdb to 2020 to 2021). Receptor libraries were prepared by the immunoSEQ multiplex PCR assay. The immuneACCESS repertoire file appears here via TCRdb, limited to in-frame rearrangements. These files lack a portion of the clones; in checked studies, under half of the deficit traces to unresolved V genes, and the cause of the others is not known. The sample profile shows under 250,000 clones; 80% to 85% of them were found once. Clones ranked in the top ten supply about 1.6% of the sample. What was sequenced was peripheral blood. The source of these receptors is a woman aged 35 to 49 who had recovered from COVID-19.

The chain employs TRBV19 and TRBJ1-1; TRBD1 is a possible D gene (5 bases). The CDR3 loop spans 15 amino acids. Germline assignment: CDR1 LNHDA and CDR2 SQIVND (reference sequence). The germline V and J ends were trimmed by 1 base and 0 bases, with 9 bases remaining between them. In DNA form, the CDR3 reads TGTGCCAGTAGTATAGGGAGGGACGTGAACACTGAAGCTTTCTTT. Amino acid sequence: CASSIGRDVNTEAFF.

The chain is built from TRBV6-5 and TRBJ2-7, with TRBD1 matching over 8 bases. Trimming cost V 8 bases and J 4 bases; bases outside gene matches: 7. Germline CDR1 and CDR2: MNHEY and SVGAGI. CDR3 length: 13 residues. The CDR3 loop is CASALDRAYEQYF. DNA of the CDR3: TGTGCCAGCGCTCTGGACAGGGCGTACGAGCAGTACTTC.

V and J are TRBV20-1 and TRBJ2-7; possibly TRBD1 for D (5 bases). V lost 3 bases to trimming and J lost 7 bases, with 7 bases between them. The CDR3 consists of 10 residues. From germline, CDR1 is DFQATT and CDR2 SNEGSKA (reference sequence). The CDR3 coding sequence is TGCAGTGCTAGCCCAGGGGAGCAGTACTTC. Translation: CSASPGEQYF.

The CDR3 coding sequence is TGTGCCAGCAGTGTTCCGGGACAGGAGTCCTACGAGCAGTACTTC. Translating it yields CASSVPGQESYEQYF. The V call is TRBV2, the J call TRBJ2-7, with 8 bases fitting TRBD1. The CDR3 is 15 residues long. Looked up from germline, CDR1 is SNHLY and CDR2 is FYNNEI. V dropped 4 bases and J dropped 1; count of bases not matched to a gene: 6.

The J gene is TRBJ1-1, the V gene TRBV11-3; D perhaps matches TRBD1 (6 bases). The CDR3 loop spans 12 amino acids. Trimming removed 5 bases at V and 8 bases at J, with 12 bases between. CDR1 SGHNT and CDR2 YENEEA come from the germline V gene. CDR3 in DNA: TGTGCCAGCAGCCTATCCGGGACAGAAGCTTTCTTT. It is translated as CASSLSGTEAFF. The full variable domain, with the rest looked up from reference TRBV11-3 and TRBJ1-1, is EAGVVQSPRYKIIEKKQPVAFWCNPISGHNTLYWYLQNLGQGPELLIRYENEEAVDDSQLPKDRFSAERLKGVDSTLKIQPAELGDSAVYLCASSLSGTEAFFGQGTRLTVV.

This chain connects TRBV7-3 to TRBJ2-1, with D perhaps TRBD2 (6 bases). V lost 5 bases to trimming and J lost 0 bases, with 11 bases between them. This CDR3 has 15 amino acids. The germline CDR1 and CDR2 sequences are SGHTA and FQGTGA. As DNA, the CDR3 is TGTGCCAGCAGCATCATAGCGGACTCCTACAATGAGCAGTTCTTC. Translation gives CASSIIADSYNEQFF.

The chain is built from TRBV7-6 and TRBJ1-1, with D possibly being TRBD1 (5 bases). The V end was cut by 0 bases, the J end by 1 base, with 18 bases between. This CDR3 region has 18 residues. From germline, CDR1 is SGHVS and CDR2 FNYEAQ. CDR3 sequence (DNA): TGTGCCAGCAGCTTAGCCACCATGGTCGGGACTTCGAACACTGAAGCTTTCTTT. It specifies CASSLATMVGTSNTEAFF.

This rearrangement joins TRBV9 to TRBJ2-7; possible D gene TRBD1, 5 bases. The CDR3 length is 14 residues. Germline lookup yields CDR1 SGDLS and CDR2 YYNGEE. Trimming cost V 3 bases and J 3 bases, with 13 bases left between them. CDR3 in DNA: TGTGCCAGCAGCGCCGGACAACAAATCTACGAGCAGTACTTC. Protein product: CASSAGQQIYEQYF.

The chain carries TRBV7-6 and TRBJ2-5, with D maybe TRBD2 (7 bases). CDR1 and CDR2 from the germline V gene are SGHVS and FNYEAQ. The ends were cut back, 1 base at V and 4 bases at J, with 22 bases in the middle. The CDR3 has 18 amino acids. CDR3 coding DNA: TGTGCCAGCAGCTTAGTGAGTGGCGGGGGCCTGTCCGTAGAGACCCAGTACTTC. It translates to CASSLVSGGGLSVETQYF.

The chain recombines TRBV28 with TRBJ1-2; TRBD1 matches 7 bases. In germline, CDR1 is MDHEN, CDR2 SYDVKM. J lost 1 base, V lost 2 bases, and 4 bases had no gene match. The CDR3 is made up of 15 amino acids. The CDR3, as DNA: TGTGCCAGCAGTTTAGCTGACAGGGATAACTATGGCTACACCTTC. This codes for CASSLADRDNYGYTF.

The V and J genes are TRBV15 and TRBJ1-4; D ambiguous. The CDR3 has 14 amino acids. The germline V gene encodes CDR1 LNHNV and CDR2 YYDKDF (reference sequence). V lost 0 bases and J 7 bases, leaving 9 bases between the germline ends. The CDR3 sequence is CATSRDSGGEKLFF. CDR3 in DNA: TGTGCCACCAGCAGAGATTCGGGTGGTGAAAAACTGTTTTTT.

J is TRBJ2-5 and V is TRBV12-3 or TRBV12-4; TRBD1 matches 9 bases. After removal of 7 bases from V and 5 bases from J, the junction contained 5 bases not matched to a gene. The CDR3 is 13 amino acids. CDR3 sequence: CASNPGQGETQYF. As DNA, the CDR3 is TGTGCCAGCAACCCTGGACAGGGGGAGACCCAGTACTTC.

This rearrangement joins TRBV27 to TRBJ1-3, with D uncertain. V was pared by 5 bases and J by 3 bases, with 14 bases between. The CDR3 is made up of 15 amino acids. CDR1 MNHEY and CDR2 SMNVEV come from the germline V gene (reference sequence). As DNA, the CDR3 is TGTGCCAGCAGTCCCCTGAGGGCTCTTGGAAACACCATATATTTT. Translating it yields CASSPLRALGNTIYF.

The chain is built from TRBV3-1 (or the pseudogene TRBV3-2) and TRBJ1-5; D is undetermined. Germline V lookup: CDR1 LGHDT, CDR2 YNNKEL (reference sequence). CDR3 length equals 14 residues. Trimming cost V 4 bases and J 7 bases, with 14 bases left between them. The CDR3 reads CASSPQPGSQPQHF. The CDR3 nucleotides are TGTGCCAGCAGCCCTCAGCCGGGAAGCCAGCCCCAGCATTTT.

This clone has a handful of counts. The chain combines TRBV20-1 with TRBJ1-1; D gene unclear. The ends were cut back, 3 bases at V and 8 bases at J, with 10 bases in the middle. Germline loops: CDR1 DFQATT, CDR2 SNEGSKA (reference sequence). The CDR3 has 11 amino acids. The CDR3 here is CSASGKREAFF. In DNA form, the CDR3 reads TGCAGTGCTAGCGGGAAAAGGGAAGCTTTCTTT.

This chain joins TRBV5-5 and TRBJ1-6; no clear D. V was clipped by 0 bases and J by 13 bases, with 14 bases between them. The CDR3 is 14 residues long. In germline, CDR1 is SGHKS, CDR2 YYEKEE (reference sequence). The CDR3 nucleotides read TGTGCCAGCAGCTTGGACAGCCTCGATTTCCCCCTCCACTTT. Amino acids: CASSLDSLDFPLHF.

The rearrangement joins TRBV6-2 or TRBV6-3 to TRBJ2-4; 8 positions match TRBD1. The junction had 12 bases not matched to a gene; V was cut back by 5 bases and J by 0 bases. The CDR3 sequence is 18 residues long. Germline V lookup: CDR1 MNHEY, CDR2 SVGEGT. This chain's CDR3 is CASSVRDRIRVAKNIQYF. For the CDR3, the DNA is TGTGCCAGCAGTGTCCGGGACAGGATTCGAGTAGCCAAAAACATTCAGTACTTC.

This chain links TRBV4-1 with TRBJ2-2; 8 bases are a match to TRBD1. V lost 1 base and J lost 5; bases outside the gene matches: 12. In germline, CDR1 is MGHRA, CDR2 YSYEKL. This CDR3 has 18 amino acids. This CDR3 reads CASSQGFTRTGPTGELFF. Here the CDR3 DNA reads TGCGCCAGCAGCCAAGGCTTCACCCGGACAGGGCCGACCGGGGAGCTGTTTTTT.

This chain connects TRBV7-9 to TRBJ2-7; 8 nucleotides align to TRBD1. V trimming: 8 bases; J trimming: 6 bases; junction bases outside the gene matches: 9. Looked up from germline, CDR1 is SEHNR and CDR2 is FQNEAQ (reference sequence). The CDR3 consists of 13 residues. The CDR3 is CASAGTGLSEQYF. The CDR3 DNA sequence: TGTGCCAGCGCCGGGACAGGTCTCAGCGAGCAGTACTTC.

V usage is TRBV5-1 and J usage is TRBJ2-1; TRBD2 aligns across 7 bases. CDR3 size: 15 residues. V shed 5 bases, J shed 1 base, and the junction held 6 bases outside the gene matches. Germline V CDR1 and CDR2: SGHRS, YFSETQ. CDR3 sequence reads: CASRRDYTSYNEQFF. DNA for the CDR3: TGCGCCAGCAGAAGGGACTACACGTCCTACAATGAGCAGTTCTTC.

This clone came up a few times. V gene TRBV4-1 combines with J gene TRBJ1-1; tentatively, D is TRBD1 (5 bases). The V and J ends lost 0 bases and 6 bases respectively, with 17 bases between them. The CDR3 runs to 16 residues. Germline V gives CDR1 MGHRA, CDR2 YSYEKL. The CDR3: CASSQDGAGGDPEAFF. The CDR3 DNA reads as TGCGCCAGCAGCCAAGATGGGGCAGGCGGGGATCCTGAAGCTTTCTTT.

The V call is TRBV9, the J call TRBJ1-3; no firm D call. Trimming took off 2 bases at V and 7 bases at J, with 10 bases between the two ends. Germline-derived CDR1 and CDR2 are SGDLS and YYNGEE. CDR3 size: 13 residues. CDR3 loop: CASSVGISNTIYF. The CDR3 DNA follows: TGTGCCAGCAGCGTCGGGATTTCGAACACCATATATTTT.

This sequence joins TRBV29-1 and TRBJ2-2; D unresolved. The CDR3 consists of 13 residues. The germline V gene encodes CDR1 SQVTM and CDR2 ANQGSEA. The V end lost 3 bases, the J end lost 5 bases, and 10 bases lay between the germline ends. CDR3: CSVDRSTTGELFF. The CDR3 DNA sequence: TGCAGCGTTGACAGGTCCACTACCGGGGAGCTGTTTTTT.

The gene calls are TRBV13 and TRBJ2-3; a weak D match, TRBD1 (6 bases). V lost 3 bases and J lost 0, with 7 bases in between. There are 14 residues in the CDR3. Germline V gives CDR1 PRHDT, CDR2 FYEKMQ (reference sequence). DNA for the CDR3: TGTGCCAGCAGCTTGACAGGTAGCACAGATACGCAGTATTTT. Amino acid sequence: CASSLTGSTDTQYF.

J is TRBJ1-2 and V is TRBV6-4; 8 bases are a match to TRBD1. J gave up 7 bases and V 2 bases, and 6 bases lay outside the gene matches. CDR3 length: 14 residues. Germline V gene data show CDR1 as MRHNA and CDR2 as SNTAGT. DNA of the CDR3: TGTGCCAGCAGTGACCAGGAGGGGACAGGTGGCTACACCTTC. As protein: CASSDQEGTGGYTF.

The chain couples TRBV7-2 to TRBJ2-1, with D hard to call. The V end was cut by 2 bases, the J end by 7 bases, with 6 bases between. The CDR3 spans 12 residues. Germline values: CDR1 SGHTA, CDR2 FQGNSA. The CDR3 DNA follows: TGTGCCAGCAGCTTAAACGCGAATGAGCAGTTCTTC. It codes for CASSLNANEQFF.

The V call is TRBV24-1, the J call TRBJ2-5; tentative D call: TRBD2 (5 bases). CDR1 KGHDR and CDR2 SFDVKD come from the germline V gene. Deletions cut 5 bases from V and 2 bases from J, with 11 bases between. CDR3 length: 14 residues. CDR3 sequence: CATSGNGLQETQYF. The CDR3 coding sequence is TGTGCCACCAGTGGAAATGGACTGCAAGAGACCCAGTACTTC.